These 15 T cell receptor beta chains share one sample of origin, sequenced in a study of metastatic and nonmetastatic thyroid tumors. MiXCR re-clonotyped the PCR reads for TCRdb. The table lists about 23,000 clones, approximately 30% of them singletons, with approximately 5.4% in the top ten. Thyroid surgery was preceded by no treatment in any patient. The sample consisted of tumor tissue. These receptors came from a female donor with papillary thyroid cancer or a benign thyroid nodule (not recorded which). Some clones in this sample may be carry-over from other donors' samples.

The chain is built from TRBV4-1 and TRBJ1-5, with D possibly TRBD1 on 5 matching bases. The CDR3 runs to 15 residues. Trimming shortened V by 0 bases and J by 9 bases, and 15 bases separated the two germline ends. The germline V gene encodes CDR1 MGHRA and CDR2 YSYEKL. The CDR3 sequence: CASSQDRTGMWPQHF. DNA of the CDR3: TGCGCCAGCAGCCAAGATCGAACAGGTATGTGGCCCCAGCATTTT.

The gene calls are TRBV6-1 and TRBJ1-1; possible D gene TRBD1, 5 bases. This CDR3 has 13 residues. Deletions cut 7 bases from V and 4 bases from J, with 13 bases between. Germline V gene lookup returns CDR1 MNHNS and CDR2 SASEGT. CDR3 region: CASKKGTGTEAFF. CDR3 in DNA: TGTGCCAGCAAGAAAGGGACGGGCACTGAAGCTTTCTTT.

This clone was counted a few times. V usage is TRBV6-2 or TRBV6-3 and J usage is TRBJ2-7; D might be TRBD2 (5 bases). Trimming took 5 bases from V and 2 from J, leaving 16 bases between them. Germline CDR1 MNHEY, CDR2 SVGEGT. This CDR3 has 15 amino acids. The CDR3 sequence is CASSPRRKVPYEQYF. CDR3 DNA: TGTGCCAGCAGTCCTCGGAGGAAGGTGCCCTACGAGCAGTACTTC.

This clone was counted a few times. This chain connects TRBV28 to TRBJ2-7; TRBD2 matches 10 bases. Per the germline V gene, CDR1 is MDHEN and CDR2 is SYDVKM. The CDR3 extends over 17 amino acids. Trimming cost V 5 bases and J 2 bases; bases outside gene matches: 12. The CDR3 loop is CASSPGLAAVLPYEQYF. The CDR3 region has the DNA TGTGCCAGCAGTCCCGGACTAGCGGCGGTTCTACCCTACGAGCAGTACTTC.

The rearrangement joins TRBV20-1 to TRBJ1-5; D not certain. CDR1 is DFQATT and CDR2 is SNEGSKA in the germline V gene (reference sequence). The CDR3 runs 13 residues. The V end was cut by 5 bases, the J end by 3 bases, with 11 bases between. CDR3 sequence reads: CSAYRMDNQPQHF. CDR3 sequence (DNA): TGCAGTGCTTACAGAATGGACAATCAGCCCCAGCATTTT.

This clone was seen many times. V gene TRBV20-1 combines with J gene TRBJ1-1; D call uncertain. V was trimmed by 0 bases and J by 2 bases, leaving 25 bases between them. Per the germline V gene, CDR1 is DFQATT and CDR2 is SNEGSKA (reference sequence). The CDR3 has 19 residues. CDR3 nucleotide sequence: TGCAGTGCTAGAGATTACCCCCCCAGCAGGCTGATAGCAAACACTGAAGCTTTCTTT. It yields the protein CSARDYPPSRLIANTEAFF.

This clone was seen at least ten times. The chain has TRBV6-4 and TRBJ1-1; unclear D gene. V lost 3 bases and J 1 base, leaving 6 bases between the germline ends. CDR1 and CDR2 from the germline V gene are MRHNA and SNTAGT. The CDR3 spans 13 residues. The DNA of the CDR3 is TGTGCCAGCAGTGAGATTCCGAACACTGAAGCTTTCTTT. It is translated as CASSEIPNTEAFF.

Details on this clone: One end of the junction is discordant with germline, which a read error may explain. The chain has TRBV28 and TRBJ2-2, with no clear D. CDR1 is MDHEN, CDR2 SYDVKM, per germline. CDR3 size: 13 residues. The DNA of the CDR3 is TGTGCCGGCAGCAACACGAACACCGGGGAGCTGTTTTTT. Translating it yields CAGSNTNTGELFF. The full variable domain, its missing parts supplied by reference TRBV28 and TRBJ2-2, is DVKVTQSSRYLVKRTGEKVFLECVQDMDHENMFWYRQDPGLGLRLIYFSYDVKMKEKGDIPEGYSVSREKKERFSLILESASTNQTSMYLCAGSNTNTGELFFGEGSRLTVL.

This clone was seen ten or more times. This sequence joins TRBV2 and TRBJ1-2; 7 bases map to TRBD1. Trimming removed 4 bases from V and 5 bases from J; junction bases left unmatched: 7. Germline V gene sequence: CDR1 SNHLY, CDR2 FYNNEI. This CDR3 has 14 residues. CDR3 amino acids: CASSGDSDVYGYTF. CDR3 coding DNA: TGTGCCAGCAGTGGGGACAGTGATGTTTATGGCTACACCTTC.

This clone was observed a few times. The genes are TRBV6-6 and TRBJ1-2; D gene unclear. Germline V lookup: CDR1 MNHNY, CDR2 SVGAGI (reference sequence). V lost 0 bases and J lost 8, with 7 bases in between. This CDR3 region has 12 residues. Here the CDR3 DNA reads TGTGCCAGCAGTTACTCGAAGCCAGGCTACACCTTC. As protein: CASSYSKPGYTF.

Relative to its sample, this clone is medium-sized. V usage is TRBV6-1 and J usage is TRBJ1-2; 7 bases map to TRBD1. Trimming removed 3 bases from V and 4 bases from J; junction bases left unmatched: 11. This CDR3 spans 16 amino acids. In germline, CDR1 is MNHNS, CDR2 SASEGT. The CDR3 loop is CASSEPRDRRSYGYTF. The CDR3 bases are TGTGCCAGCAGTGAGCCTAGGGACAGACGTTCCTATGGCTACACCTTC.

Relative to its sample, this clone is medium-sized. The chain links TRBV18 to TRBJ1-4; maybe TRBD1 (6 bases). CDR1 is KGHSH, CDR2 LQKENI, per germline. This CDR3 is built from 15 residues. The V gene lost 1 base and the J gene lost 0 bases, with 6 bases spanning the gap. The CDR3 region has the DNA TGTGCCAGCTCACCACGACAGGCAACTAATGAAAAACTGTTTTTT. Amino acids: CASSPRQATNEKLFF.

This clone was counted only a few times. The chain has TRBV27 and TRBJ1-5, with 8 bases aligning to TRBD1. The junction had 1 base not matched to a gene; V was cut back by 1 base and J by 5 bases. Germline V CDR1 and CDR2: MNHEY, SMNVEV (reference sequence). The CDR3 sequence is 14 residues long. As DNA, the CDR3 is TGTGCCAGCAGTTTATACAGGGGGGATCAGCCCCAGCATTTT. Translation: CASSLYRGDQPQHF.

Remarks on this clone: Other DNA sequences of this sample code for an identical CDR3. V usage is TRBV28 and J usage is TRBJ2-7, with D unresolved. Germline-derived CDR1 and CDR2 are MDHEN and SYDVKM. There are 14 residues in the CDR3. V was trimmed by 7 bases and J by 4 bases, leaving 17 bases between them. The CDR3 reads CASILSADSYEQYF. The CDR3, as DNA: TGTGCCAGCATACTATCGGCCGACTCATACGAGCAGTACTTC.

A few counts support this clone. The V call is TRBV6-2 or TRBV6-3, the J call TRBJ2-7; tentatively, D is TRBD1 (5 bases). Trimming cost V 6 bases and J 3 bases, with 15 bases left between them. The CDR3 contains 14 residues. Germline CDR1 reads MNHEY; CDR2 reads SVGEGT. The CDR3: CASRPWAGRYEQYF. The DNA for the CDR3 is TGTGCCAGCAGACCCTGGGCAGGGCGCTACGAGCAGTACTTC.